Described below is a single T cell receptor beta chain sequence and its context. Antigen: not known. TCR beta libraries were made by quantitative 5'-RACE with molecular barcodes. TCRdb passed the 5' RACE reads through MiXCR, listing each CDR3 protein once. The table records about 450,000 distinct CDR3 sequences, roughly 27% of them present only once. These data are taken from a study of CD8 T cells in ankylosing spondylitis. Study-level points and caveats: Blood from ankylosing spondylitis patients appeared to carry a characteristic roughly 8-variant TCR beta motif.

The material sequenced was blood, either unsorted or a sorted T cell fraction (not recorded which). This TCR was recovered from a male donor with ankylosing spondylitis.

The CDR3 DNA is TGTGCCAGCAGCTTGGGACACCCCTATAATTCACCCCTCCACTTT. Its translation: CASSLGHPYNSPLHF. This chain uses TRBV7-8 with TRBJ1-6, with a possible D match to TRBD1 (6 bases). CDR1 and CDR2 from the germline V gene are SGHVS and FQNEAQ. The CDR3 is 15 amino acids. With 3 bases removed from V and 2 bases from J, the gap between germline ends came to 8 bases.